The 31 T cell receptor beta chains in this list originate from one sample, sequenced in a study of beta chain features in type 1 diabetes. TCRB transcripts that were expressed got sequenced, as all of the isolated RNA had been reverse transcribed. Method: immunoSEQ multiplex PCR; TCRdb's copy keeps in-frame clones and lacks some. The profile shows hundreds of thousands of clones, roughly 30% of them singletons. The sample consisted of naive CD4+ T cells from blood. Receptors originate from a man between 18 and 29 years old in good health.

The chain combines TRBV7-9 with TRBJ2-2; 7 bases match TRBD2. J was trimmed by 2 bases and V by 1 base; bases with no gene match: 7. CDR1 is SEHNR, CDR2 FQNEAQ, per germline (reference sequence). The CDR3 covers 17 residues. Written as DNA, the CDR3 is TGTGCCAGCAGCTTAGGTGTAGGCGGGAGCAACACCGGGGAGCTGTTTTTT. The encoded protein is CASSLGVGGSNTGELFF.

This clone was counted a few times. The rearrangement joins TRBV30 to TRBJ2-3, with 10 bases matching TRBD2. The CDR3 sequence is 17 residues long. CDR1 is GTSNPN and CDR2 is SVGIG in the germline V gene (reference sequence). After removal of 3 bases from V and 1 base from J, the junction contained 10 bases not matched to a gene. The CDR3 spells CAWSRGLAVRGTDTQYF. The CDR3 DNA is TGTGCCTGGAGCCGCGGACTAGCGGTTCGAGGCACAGATACGCAGTATTTT.

This rearrangement joins TRBV7-2 to TRBJ2-1; a possible D gene is TRBD2 (5 bases). V shed 2 bases and J shed 10 bases, with 9 bases lying between them. This CDR3 has 12 amino acids. Looked up from germline, CDR1 is SGHTA and CDR2 is FQGNSA. Written as DNA, the CDR3 is TGTGCCAGCAGCTTATCTTGGAGGGAGCAGTTCTTC. Translating it yields CASSLSWREQFF. Full variable domain (remainder filled in from reference TRBV7-2 and TRBJ2-1): GAGVSQSPSNKVTEKGKDVELRCDPISGHTALYWYRQSLGQGLEFLIYFQGNSAPDKSGLPSDRFSAERTGGSVSTLTIQRTQQEDSAVYLCASSLSWREQFFGPGTRLTVL.

The chain employs TRBV7-9 and TRBJ2-3, with D perhaps TRBD2 (6 bases). V was pared by 5 bases and J by 4 bases, with 19 bases between. Per germline, CDR1 SEHNR and CDR2 FQNEAQ (reference sequence). This CDR3 comprises 16 residues. CDR3 sequence: CASSLFGGGWADTQYF. The CDR3 nucleotides read TGTGCCAGCAGCCTCTTCGGGGGAGGCTGGGCAGATACGCAGTATTTT. The full variable domain, completed using reference TRBV7-9 and TRBJ2-3, is DTGVSQNPRHKITKRGQNVTFRCDPISEHNRLYWYRQTLGQGPEFLTYFQNEAQLEKSRLLSDRFSAERPKGSFSTLEIQRTEQGDSAMYLCASSLFGGGWADTQYFGPGTRLTVL.

The chain employs TRBV28 and TRBJ2-7; possibly TRBD1 for D (5 bases). The V gene's germline CDR1 is MDHEN and CDR2 SYDVKM. V was trimmed by 5 bases and J by 3 bases, leaving 11 bases between them. This CDR3 is built from 13 residues. The CDR3 here is CASSRLGVYEQYF. The CDR3 DNA is TGTGCCAGCAGTAGATTAGGGGTCTACGAGCAGTACTTC.

The J gene is TRBJ2-5, the V gene TRBV5-1; TRBD1 matches 7 bases. V lost 4 bases, J lost 3 bases, and 3 bases stayed unmatched. CDR1 SGHRS and CDR2 YFSETQ come from the germline V gene. The CDR3 is 13 amino acids. The CDR3 reads CASSRGQKETQYF. In DNA, the CDR3 is TGCGCCAGCAGCCGGGGACAGAAAGAGACCCAGTACTTC.

CDR3 residues: CASSRTGKETQYF. CDR3 coding DNA: TGTGCCAGCAGCAGGACGGGGAAAGAGACCCAGTACTTC. The rearrangement uses TRBV27 and TRBJ2-5, with a possible D match to TRBD2 (5 bases). Looked up from germline, CDR1 is MNHEY and CDR2 is SMNVEV (reference sequence). V was trimmed by 6 bases and J by 3 bases, leaving 11 bases between them. The CDR3 has 13 amino acids.

The J gene is TRBJ2-1, the V gene TRBV7-9; 9 bases are a match to TRBD2. With 5 bases clipped from V and 5 bases from J, the junction kept 7 bases outside the gene matches. CDR1 SEHNR and CDR2 FQNEAQ come from the germline V gene (reference sequence). The CDR3 sequence is 15 residues long. Written as DNA, the CDR3 is TGTGCCAGCAGCACCTTAGCGGGAGATCACAATGAGCAGTTCTTC. Translated: CASSTLAGDHNEQFF.

V gene TRBV28 combines with J gene TRBJ2-7, with D possibly matching TRBD2 (7 bases). The germline CDR1 and CDR2 sequences are MDHEN and SYDVKM. CDR3 length: 14 residues. Trimming cost V 3 bases and J 3 bases, with 12 bases left between them. The CDR3 DNA reads as TGTGCCAGCAGTTTCGGGGGGCCGATCTACGAGCAGTACTTC. Residues: CASSFGGPIYEQYF.

This clone was counted once. The chain employs TRBV11-2 and TRBJ2-5; the match to TRBD2 covers 10 bases. Trimming cost V 2 bases and J 0 bases; bases outside gene matches: 3. The germline gives CDR1 SGHAT, CDR2 FQNNGV. This CDR3 spans 16 amino acids. CDR3 sequence (DNA): TGTGCCAGCAGCTTAAGGACTAGCGGATACCAAGAGACCCAGTACTTC. This gives the protein CASSLRTSGYQETQYF.

This chain links TRBV29-1 with TRBJ2-3; D gene ambiguous. The ends were cut back, 4 bases at V and 1 base at J, with 6 bases in the middle. The CDR3 is made up of 12 amino acids. From germline, CDR1 is SQVTM and CDR2 ANQGSEA. The CDR3: CSVVAGTDTQYF. The DNA of the CDR3 is TGCAGCGTTGTTGCAGGCACAGATACGCAGTATTTT.

A remark on this clone: The same CDR3 also results from other DNA sequences found in this sample. The V gene is TRBV30, the J gene TRBJ1-5, with D perhaps matching TRBD1 (6 bases). V lost 0 bases and J lost 7, with 10 bases in between. The CDR3 loop spans 13 amino acids. CDR1 GTSNPN and CDR2 SVGIG come from the germline V gene (reference sequence). CDR3 sequence (DNA): TGTGCCTGGAGTGTAGGGGGGAGGCAGCCCCAGCATTTT. Amino acids: CAWSVGGRQPQHF.

The rearrangement joins TRBV5-1 to TRBJ2-1; 7 bases map to TRBD1. With 4 bases clipped from V and 1 base from J, the junction kept 8 bases outside the gene matches. The CDR3 has 16 residues. Germline CDR1 SGHRS, CDR2 YFSETQ. CDR3: CASSHLDRLSYNEQFF. CDR3 DNA sequence: TGCGCCAGCAGCCACTTGGACAGGCTTTCCTACAATGAGCAGTTCTTC.

The chain joins TRBV5-4 to TRBJ2-1, with TRBD2 as a possible D gene (6 bases). V was trimmed by 1 base and J by 0 bases, leaving 8 bases between them. This CDR3 is 15 amino acids long. Germline V gene data show CDR1 as SGHNT and CDR2 as YYREEE (reference sequence). CDR3 nucleotide sequence: TGTGCCAGCAGCTTGTCGACTAGCTCCTACAATGAGCAGTTCTTC. Protein: CASSLSTSSYNEQFF. The whole variable domain, filled in from reference TRBV5-4 and TRBJ2-1, reads ETGVTQSPTHLIKTRGQQVTLRCSSQSGHNTVSWYQQALGQGPQFIFQYYREEENGRGNFPPRFSGLQFPNYSSELNVNALELDDSALYLCASSLSTSSYNEQFFGPGTRLTVL.

The sample holds a few counts of this clone. V is TRBV5-1 and J is TRBJ2-7; D unclear. The V end was cut by 0 bases, the J end by 6 bases, with 10 bases between. The CDR3 has 13 residues. Germline values: CDR1 SGHRS, CDR2 YFSETQ. The CDR3 DNA is TGCGCCAGCAGCTTGGGGGCGGATAGCGAGCAGTACTTC. Residues: CASSLGADSEQYF.

This clone was observed a few times. CDR3 sequence: CASSPRGDSGNIQYF. The CDR3, as DNA: TGTGCCAGCAGCCCCAGAGGGGATTCCGGAAACATTCAGTACTTC. This chain joins TRBV5-4 and TRBJ2-4; TRBD1 or TRBD2 may be the D gene (5 bases each). Trimming removed 4 bases at V and 6 bases at J, with 17 bases between. CDR3 length: 15 amino acids. Germline assignment: CDR1 SGHNT and CDR2 YYREEE (reference sequence).

This clone was seen only a few times. This sequence joins TRBV7-7 and TRBJ2-3; tentatively, D is TRBD2 (6 bases). The germline CDR1 and CDR2 sequences are SSHAT and FNYEAQ (reference sequence). Trimming took off 5 bases at V and 0 bases at J, with 9 bases between the two ends. The length of the CDR3 is 14 residues. CDR3 DNA: TGTGCCAGCAGCCCCAGCGGGAGCACAGATACGCAGTATTTT. As protein: CASSPSGSTDTQYF.

This clone occurred a few times. This chain uses TRBV18 with TRBJ1-1, with unresolved D. From germline, CDR1 is KGHSH and CDR2 LQKENI. Trimming removed 8 bases at V and 1 base at J, with 11 bases between. CDR3 length: 13 residues. The chain's CDR3 is CASAKQPNTEAFF. CDR3 DNA: TGTGCCAGCGCTAAACAACCGAACACTGAAGCTTTCTTT.

V gene TRBV4-3 combines with J gene TRBJ2-7; 13 nucleotides align to TRBD2. The CDR3 has 19 residues. The germline V gene encodes CDR1 LGHNA and CDR2 YSLEER. With 1 base clipped from V and 0 bases from J, the junction kept 9 bases outside the gene matches. Here the CDR3 reads CASSQGLAGGSYTSYEQYF. The CDR3 coding sequence is TGCGCCAGCAGCCAAGGACTAGCGGGAGGATCCTACACCTCCTACGAGCAGTACTTC.

This clone was found many times. The chain is built from TRBV7-2 and TRBJ2-3, with TRBD1 identical over 10 bases. The V gene end was trimmed by 1 base and the J gene end by 4 bases; junction bases not matched to a gene: 2. Germline assignment: CDR1 SGHTA and CDR2 FQGNSA. This CDR3 comprises 15 residues. Here the CDR3 reads CASSLDGTGADTQYF. For the CDR3, the DNA is TGTGCCAGCAGCTTAGACGGGACAGGGGCAGATACGCAGTATTTT.

The rearrangement joins TRBV11-1 to TRBJ2-5; possibly TRBD2 for D (5 bases). Trimming stripped 5 bases from V and 4 bases from J, with 11 bases between. This CDR3 has 13 amino acids. CDR1 and CDR2 from the germline V gene are SGHAT and FQDESV (reference sequence). The CDR3 DNA reads TGTGCCAGCAGCCAAGCAGGAGGAGAGACCCAGTACTTC. It yields the protein CASSQAGGETQYF.

The chain recombines TRBV28 with TRBJ1-5; D gene uncertain. The length of the CDR3 is 12 residues. V was shortened by 4 bases and J by 7 bases, with 8 bases between the two germline ends. Germline V gives CDR1 MDHEN, CDR2 SYDVKM. The CDR3 nucleotides read TGTGCCAGCAGTTCGACTAAGCAGCCCCAGCATTTT. Protein: CASSSTKQPQHF.

This chain links TRBV5-6 with TRBJ1-1; D perhaps matches TRBD1 (6 bases). CDR1 and CDR2 from the germline V gene are SGHDT and YYEEEE. V gave up 2 bases and J gave up 1 base, with 9 bases separating them. The CDR3 totals 14 residues. CDR3 bases: TGTGCCAGCAGCTTCGACAGGCCGAACACTGAAGCTTTCTTT. Translation gives CASSFDRPNTEAFF.

A few counts support this clone. The rearrangement uses TRBV9 and TRBJ2-5; D not resolved. Germline-derived CDR1 and CDR2 are SGDLS and YYNGEE. Between the trimmed V and J ends, which lost 3 bases and 4 bases, there was a span of 1 base. This CDR3 has 10 residues. For the CDR3, the DNA is TGTGCCAGCAGCGCAGAGACCCAGTACTTC. This gives the protein CASSAETQYF.

The rearrangement joins TRBV7-9 to TRBJ2-1; TRBD2 agrees at 9 bases. V lost 5 bases and J lost 10; bases outside the gene matches: 15. This CDR3 comprises 16 residues. Per germline, CDR1 SEHNR and CDR2 FQNEAQ (reference sequence). The CDR3 DNA follows: TGTGCCAGCAGCAGCCGGGACAGCCGACTAGCGGCCGAGCAGTTCTTC. Translated: CASSSRDSRLAAEQFF.

CDR3 bases: TGTGCCAGCAGCGTAACTGGGACAGGGGAACTTGGCTACACCTTC. Amino acids: CASSVTGTGELGYTF. The chain joins TRBV9 to TRBJ1-2; TRBD1 agrees at 10 bases. This CDR3 has 15 residues. V shed 1 base and J 7 bases; nucleotides not matched to a gene: 7. Looked up from germline, CDR1 is SGDLS and CDR2 is YYNGEE.

The J gene is TRBJ2-7, the V gene TRBV29-1; D might be TRBD1 (7 bases). The CDR3 length is 16 residues. Germline lookup yields CDR1 SQVTM and CDR2 ANQGSEA. Between the trimmed V and J ends, which lost 1 base and 2 bases, there was a span of 18 bases. CDR3 in DNA: TGCAGCGTTGAAGGTGCGGGACAGTCGGTCCCCTACGAGCAGTACTTC. Translated: CSVEGAGQSVPYEQYF.

This chain uses TRBV5-4 with TRBJ2-2, with a weak D call TRBD1 (5 bases). The CDR3 contains 14 residues. V was shortened by 4 bases and J by 1 base, with 8 bases between the two germline ends. Germline V gives CDR1 SGHNT, CDR2 YYREEE (reference sequence). This chain's CDR3 is CASSADRNTGELFF. CDR3 nucleotides: TGTGCCAGCAGCGCCGACAGGAACACCGGGGAGCTGTTTTTT. Full variable domain (missing parts from reference TRBV5-4 and TRBJ2-2): ETGVTQSPTHLIKTRGQQVTLRCSSQSGHNTVSWYQQALGQGPQFIFQYYREEENGRGNFPPRFSGLQFPNYSSELNVNALELDDSALYLCASSADRNTGELFFGEGSRLTVL.

This chain connects TRBV2 to TRBJ2-5; 7 nucleotides match TRBD1. The CDR3 totals 14 residues. Per the germline V gene, CDR1 is SNHLY and CDR2 is FYNNEI. The ends lost 5 bases at V and 5 bases at J; junction bases unmatched: 8. In nucleotides, the CDR3 is TGTGCCAGCAGTATACAGGGGTACCGGGAGACCCAGTACTTC. It is translated as CASSIQGYRETQYF. Based on the CDR3 plus reference TRBV2 and TRBJ2-5, the full variable domain is EPEVTQTPSHQVTQMGQEVILRCVPISNHLYFYWYRQILGQKVEFLVSFYNNEISEKSEIFDDQFSVERPDGSNFTLKIRSTKLEDSAMYFCASSIQGYRETQYFGPGTRLLVL.

The chain links TRBV18 to TRBJ2-1, with D perhaps matching TRBD1 or TRBD2 (5 bases each). This CDR3 contains 12 residues. Germline values: CDR1 KGHSH, CDR2 LQKENI. V lost 3 bases and J lost 6, with 6 bases in between. The CDR3 sequence is CASSPGTNEQFF. The CDR3 nucleotides are TGTGCCAGCTCACCGGGGACCAATGAGCAGTTCTTC.

This clone was seen more than once but under ten times. The rearrangement joins TRBV30 to TRBJ2-7; D remains ambiguous. The germline V and J ends were trimmed by 6 bases and 10 bases, with 16 bases remaining between them. Germline V gene lookup returns CDR1 GTSNPN and CDR2 SVGIG (reference sequence). This CDR3 region has 11 residues. The CDR3 DNA is TGTGCCTGCTCGAACCGAGCGTCCCAGTACTTC. Translated, it gives CACSNRASQYF.